In this sample, the clone carrying this T cell receptor (beta chain) turned up a few times. Its antigen is not identified. This sample is drawn from a study of shared clonotypes between healthy human individuals. General study results and limits: Clonotype sharing among donors, it was expected, would be affected by sequencing depth.

Authors' analysis steps: Junction-only sequences without quality scores came from ImmunoSEQ, so filtering differed. Measured with immunoSEQ multiplex PCR; TCRdb has only the in-frame clones, and not every one. V, J and clone size were drawn from that table, and D and trimming were deduced from the DNA. The sample yields about 510,000 clones, 79% seen once. Source material: PBMCs. The sequence was collected from a woman aged 40 to 50 in good health. Some clones in this sample may be carry-over from other donors' samples.

CDR3: CASNHRGGEQYF. DNA for the CDR3: TGTGCCAGTAATCACAGGGGAGGCGAGCAGTACTTC. This chain joins TRBV19 and TRBJ2-7, with D perhaps TRBD1 (7 bases). Per germline, CDR1 LNHDA and CDR2 SQIVND (reference sequence). Trimming shortened V by 7 bases and J by 6 bases, and 13 bases separated the two germline ends. The length of the CDR3 is 12 residues. The full variable domain, with the rest looked up from reference TRBV19 and TRBJ2-7, is DGGITQSPKYLFRKEGQNVTLSCEQNLNHDAMYWYRQDPGQGLRLIYYSQIVNDFQKGDIAEGYSVSREKKESFPLTVTSAQKNPTAFYLCASNHRGGEQYFGPGTRLTVT.